One sample yielded the 20 T cell receptor beta chains listed below, sequenced in a study of blood T cells in healthy people across ages (dated by TCRdb to the mid-2010s). Library preparation employed 5' RACE. The reads were generated on an Illumina HiSeq 2500. A second roughly 7 to 11 cycle PCR used a sample-barcoded 5' primer and a J-beta primer mix. The public sequencing data were trimmed at Q25 with fastp and processed into clonotypes with MiXCR by TCRdb, which kept only in-frame beta chains. All rows with the same CDR3 protein become a single entry with the most common DNA and genes. This sample has some 1.5 million distinct CDR3 sequences in its table, and about 28% of those were observed once. The ten most abundant clones make up roughly 8% of the sample. The sequencing input was blood. Receptors originate from a woman younger than 45 in good health.

Turning to this clonotype: A much larger clone differs by one base, so this may be a read error. This chain connects TRBV7-2 to TRBJ2-6, with D uncertain. CDR1 and CDR2 from the germline V gene are SGHTA and FQGNSA. V was cut by 2 bases and J by 2 bases, with 7 bases left in between. The CDR3 has 15 amino acids. The CDR3 region is CASSLITPGANVLTF. The CDR3 nucleotides read TGTGCCAGCAGCTTAATAACCCCTGGGGCCAACGTCCTGACTTTC.

V and J are TRBV9 and TRBJ1-5; D unclear. The CDR3 loop spans 14 amino acids. V was shortened by 6 bases and J by 7 bases, with 17 bases between the two germline ends. Germline CDR1 SGDLS, CDR2 YYNGEE. The CDR3 coding sequence is TGTGCCAGCAACGAGGGAAGGTATGGACAGCCCCAGCATTTT. Encoded protein: CASNEGRYGQPQHF. Using reference TRBV9 and TRBJ1-5 for the parts outside the CDR3, the full variable domain is DSGVTQTPKHLITATGQRVTLRCSPRSGDLSVYWYQQSLDQGLQFLIQYYNGEERAKGNILERFSAQQFPDLHSELNLSSLELGDSALYFCASNEGRYGQPQHFGDGTRLSIL.

The rearrangement joins TRBV29-1 to TRBJ2-1; D is unclear. From germline, CDR1 is SQVTM and CDR2 ANQGSEA. The CDR3 is made up of 13 amino acids. Trimming removed 4 bases at V and 7 bases at J, with 14 bases between. The CDR3 region is CSVGRLDENEQFF. The CDR3 DNA is TGCAGCGTTGGGCGGCTTGATGAAAATGAGCAGTTCTTC.

This clonotype has just a few counts. V gene TRBV20-1 combines with J gene TRBJ2-1, with 9 bases matching TRBD2. Germline CDR1 reads DFQATT; CDR2 reads SNEGSKA (reference sequence). The CDR3 runs 16 residues. The J segment lost 8 bases and the V segment lost 2 bases, leaving 13 bases of the junction unmatched. DNA of the CDR3: TGCAGTGCTAGACCTCTTAGCGGGAGTTTCAACGATGAGCAGTTCTTC. Amino acid sequence: CSARPLSGSFNDEQFF.

The J gene is TRBJ2-3, the V gene TRBV24-1, with 7 positions matching TRBD1. The trim removed 4 bases at V and 4 bases at J, leaving 4 bases unmatched. The CDR3 loop spans 14 amino acids. From germline, CDR1 is KGHDR and CDR2 SFDVKD. CDR3 sequence (DNA): TGTGCCACCAGTGAACCAGGGGGTCCAGATACGCAGTATTTT. Its translation: CATSEPGGPDTQYF.

The rearrangement links TRBV20-1 to TRBJ2-5, with TRBD2 matching over 10 bases. The DNA end favors TRBJ2-7, so the J call may be wrong. In germline, CDR1 is DFQATT, CDR2 SNEGSKA (reference sequence). This CDR3 has 15 residues. Written as DNA, the CDR3 is TGCAGTGCTAGACCGATAGCGGGAGGTAGCTACGAGCAGTACTTC. Translated: CSARPIAGGSYEQYF.

The chain employs TRBV6-6 and TRBJ2-3, with D possibly matching TRBD1 (6 bases). CDR3 length: 14 amino acids. The ends were cut back, 7 bases at V and 3 bases at J, with 14 bases in the middle. Germline CDR1 and CDR2: MNHNY and SVGAGI (reference sequence). The DNA for the CDR3 is TGTGCCAGCACCCCGGACAGCTTAACAGATACGCAGTATTTT. Its protein product is CASTPDSLTDTQYF.

This chain connects TRBV7-9 to TRBJ2-1; D not certain. This CDR3 is built from 13 residues. Germline V CDR1 and CDR2: SEHNR, FQNEAQ (reference sequence). Trimming removed 4 bases at V and 2 bases at J, with 6 bases between. The CDR3 DNA sequence: TGTGCCAGCAGCTACAAAACCTACAATGAGCAGTTCTTC. It is translated as CASSYKTYNEQFF.

The chain carries TRBV21-1 and TRBJ2-5; the table's TRBD1 call for D was not verified on the DNA. With the DNA end fitting TRBJ2-7 better, the J assignment may be wrong. TRBV21-1 is classified as a pseudogene. The length of the CDR3 is 15 residues. This chain's CDR3 is CASSKAPQEGSEQYF. CDR3 sequence (DNA): TGTGCCAGCAGCAAAGCCCCACAGGAAGGCTCCGAGCAGTACTTC.

The CDR3 spells CSASDRGGYQPQHF. The CDR3 DNA is TGCAGTGCTTCGGACAGGGGTGGATATCAGCCCCAGCATTTT. The chain employs TRBV20-1 and TRBJ1-5; the match to TRBD1 covers 9 bases. This CDR3 has 14 residues. V lost 5 bases to trimming and J lost 5 bases; unmatched junction nucleotides: 7. From germline, CDR1 is DFQATT and CDR2 SNEGSKA (reference sequence).

For the CDR3, the DNA is TGCAGTGCCCAGTACGAGACCCAGTACTTC. This sequence encodes CSAQYETQYF. This sequence joins TRBV20-1 and TRBJ2-5; D ambiguous. CDR1 and CDR2 (germline): DFQATT, SNEGSKA (reference sequence). This CDR3 contains 10 residues. V lost 6 bases, J lost 5 bases, and 7 bases lay in between.

Concerning this clonotype itself: Its ends do not fully match the called genes, so a read error is possible. The rearrangement uses TRBV6-6 and TRBJ1-1; D is unresolved. Germline V CDR1 and CDR2: MNHNY, SVGAGI (reference sequence). The CDR3 consists of 14 residues. CDR3 nucleotides: TGTGCCGGCAGTTACGGCCCGGGAAGCACTGAAGCTTTCTTT. This codes for CAGSYGPGSTEAFF.

This clonotype was seen at least ten times. This chain connects TRBV7-2 to TRBJ2-5; D is uncertain. Trimming pared 3 bases from V and 2 bases from J, leaving 7 bases between. Germline V lookup: CDR1 SGHTA, CDR2 FQGNSA. The CDR3 is 13 residues long. CDR3 DNA: TGTGCCAGCAGCTTCGCAGATCAAGAGACCCAGTACTTC. Its protein product is CASSFADQETQYF.

This chain uses TRBV30 with TRBJ1-2; D may be TRBD1 (6 bases). The length of the CDR3 is 13 residues. CDR1 and CDR2 from the germline V gene are GTSNPN and SVGIG (reference sequence). The ends were cut back, 0 bases at V and 4 bases at J, with 9 bases in the middle. The CDR3 is CAWSVQGSYGYTF. The CDR3 bases are TGTGCCTGGAGTGTTCAGGGGAGCTATGGCTACACCTTC.

The rearrangement joins TRBV7-2 to TRBJ2-7, with 8 bases lining up with TRBD2. CDR1 and CDR2 from the germline V gene are SGHTA and FQGNSA. Trimming took 5 bases from V and 8 from J; bases not matched to a gene: 11. The CDR3 totals 14 residues. This CDR3 reads CASSQGTGGRKQYF. As DNA, the CDR3 is TGTGCCAGCAGCCAAGGGACGGGCGGGAGGAAGCAGTACTTC.

This clonotype was seen only a few times. The V call is TRBV3-1, the J call TRBJ2-7; no firm D call. Germline CDR1 reads LGHDT; CDR2 reads YNNKEL (reference sequence). The V end lost 4 bases, the J end lost 2 bases, and 15 bases lay between the germline ends. The CDR3 length is 15 residues. DNA for the CDR3: TGTGCCAGCAGCCCCCGGACCCTCTTGCCCTACGAGCAGTACTTC. Protein product: CASSPRTLLPYEQYF.

The CDR3 sequence is CASSYSGTSGVKGYNEQFF. The CDR3 nucleotides are TGTGCCAGCAGTTACAGCGGGACTAGCGGAGTCAAGGGGTACAATGAGCAGTTCTTC. V and J are TRBV12-3 or TRBV12-4 and TRBJ2-1; 11 nucleotides match TRBD2. The CDR3 runs to 19 residues. Losses at the gene ends were 4 bases for V and 4 bases for J; bases not matched to a gene: 15.

The chain recombines TRBV5-4 with TRBJ2-5; 8 bases align to TRBD2. Germline CDR1 is SGHNT and CDR2 is YYREEE (reference sequence). The CDR3 is 16 amino acids. The ends lost 3 bases at V and 1 base at J; junction bases unmatched: 8. CDR3 nucleotides: TGTGCCAGCAGCTGGGGTAGCGGGGCGAGCCAAGAGACCCAGTACTTC. Translating it yields CASSWGSGASQETQYF.

This clonotype has more than one count but fewer than ten. The gene calls are TRBV10-2 and TRBJ2-1; 9 positions match TRBD2. Trimming took 8 bases from V and 4 from J; bases not matched to a gene: 6. Germline V gives CDR1 WSHSY, CDR2 SAAADI. The CDR3 runs 14 residues. CDR3 nucleotide sequence: TGCGCCAGCCGCAGCGGGGGGCGTTACAATGAGCAGTTCTTC. Protein product: CASRSGGRYNEQFF.

The chain recombines TRBV2 with TRBJ2-7; 7 bases agree with TRBD1. Germline-derived CDR1 and CDR2 are SNHLY and FYNNEI. V was pared by 5 bases and J by 6 bases, with 4 bases of the junction left unmatched. This CDR3 spans 12 amino acids. The DNA of the CDR3 is TGTGCCAGCAGTACAGGGGTAGGCGAGCAGTACTTC. Translating it yields CASSTGVGEQYF.